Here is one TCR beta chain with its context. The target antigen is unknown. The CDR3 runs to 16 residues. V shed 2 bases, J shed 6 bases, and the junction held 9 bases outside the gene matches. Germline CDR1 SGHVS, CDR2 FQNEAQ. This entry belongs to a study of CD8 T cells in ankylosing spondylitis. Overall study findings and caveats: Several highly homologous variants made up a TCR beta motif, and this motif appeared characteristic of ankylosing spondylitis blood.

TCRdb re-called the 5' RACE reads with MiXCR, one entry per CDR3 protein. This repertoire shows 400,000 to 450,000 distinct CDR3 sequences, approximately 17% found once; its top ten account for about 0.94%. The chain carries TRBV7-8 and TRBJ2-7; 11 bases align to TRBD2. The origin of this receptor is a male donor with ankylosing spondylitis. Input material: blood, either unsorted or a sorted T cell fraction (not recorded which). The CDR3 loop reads CASSLQVASGGLEQYF. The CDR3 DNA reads TGTGCCAGCAGCTTACAGGTGGCTAGCGGGGGGCTCGAGCAGTACTTC.